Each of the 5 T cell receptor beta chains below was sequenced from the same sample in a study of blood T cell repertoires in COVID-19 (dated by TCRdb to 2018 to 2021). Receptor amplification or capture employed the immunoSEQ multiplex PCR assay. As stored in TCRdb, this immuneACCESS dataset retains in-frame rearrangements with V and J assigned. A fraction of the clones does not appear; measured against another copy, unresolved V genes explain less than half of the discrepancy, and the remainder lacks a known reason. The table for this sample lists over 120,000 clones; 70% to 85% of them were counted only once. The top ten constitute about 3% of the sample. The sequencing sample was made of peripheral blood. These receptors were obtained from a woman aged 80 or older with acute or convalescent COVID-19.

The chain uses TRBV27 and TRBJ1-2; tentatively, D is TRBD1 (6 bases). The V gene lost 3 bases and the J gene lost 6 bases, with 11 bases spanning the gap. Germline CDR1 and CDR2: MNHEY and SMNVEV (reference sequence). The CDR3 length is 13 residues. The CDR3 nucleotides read TGTGCCAGCAGTTTTAGGGCAGGGGATGGCTACACCTTC. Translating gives CASSFRAGDGYTF.

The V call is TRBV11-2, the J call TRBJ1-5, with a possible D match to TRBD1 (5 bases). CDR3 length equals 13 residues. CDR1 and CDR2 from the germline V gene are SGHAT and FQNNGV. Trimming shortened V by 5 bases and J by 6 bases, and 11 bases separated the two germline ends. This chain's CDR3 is CASSPQRGQPQHF. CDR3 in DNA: TGTGCCAGCAGCCCCCAAAGGGGTCAGCCCCAGCATTTT.

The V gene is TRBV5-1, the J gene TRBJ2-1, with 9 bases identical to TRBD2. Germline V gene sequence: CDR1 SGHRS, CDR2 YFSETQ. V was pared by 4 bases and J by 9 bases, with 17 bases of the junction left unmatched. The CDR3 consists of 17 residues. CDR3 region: CASSPSPLRGGGFEQFF. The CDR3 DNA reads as TGCGCCAGCAGCCCATCCCCCTTGCGGGGGGGCGGTTTTGAGCAGTTCTTC.

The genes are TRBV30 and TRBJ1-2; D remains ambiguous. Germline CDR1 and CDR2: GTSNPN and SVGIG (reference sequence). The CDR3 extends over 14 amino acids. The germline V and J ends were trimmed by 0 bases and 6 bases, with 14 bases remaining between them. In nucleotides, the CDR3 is TGTGCCTGGAGTGTACCGGGAGGGCTCAATGGCTACACCTTC. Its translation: CAWSVPGGLNGYTF. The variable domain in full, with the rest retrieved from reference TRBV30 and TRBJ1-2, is SQTIHQWPATLVQPVGSPLSLECTVEGTSNPNLYWYRQAAGRGLQLLFYSVGIGQISSEVPQNLSASRPQDRQFILSSKKLLLSDSGFYLCAWSVPGGLNGYTFGSGTRLTVV.

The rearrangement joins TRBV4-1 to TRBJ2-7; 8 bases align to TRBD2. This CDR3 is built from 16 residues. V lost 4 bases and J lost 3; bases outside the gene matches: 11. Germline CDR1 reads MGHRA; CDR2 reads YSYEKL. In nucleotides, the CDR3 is TGCGCCAGCAGCCCCACCGGGACTAGAAGGCTCTACGAGCAGTACTTC. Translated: CASSPTGTRRLYEQYF.